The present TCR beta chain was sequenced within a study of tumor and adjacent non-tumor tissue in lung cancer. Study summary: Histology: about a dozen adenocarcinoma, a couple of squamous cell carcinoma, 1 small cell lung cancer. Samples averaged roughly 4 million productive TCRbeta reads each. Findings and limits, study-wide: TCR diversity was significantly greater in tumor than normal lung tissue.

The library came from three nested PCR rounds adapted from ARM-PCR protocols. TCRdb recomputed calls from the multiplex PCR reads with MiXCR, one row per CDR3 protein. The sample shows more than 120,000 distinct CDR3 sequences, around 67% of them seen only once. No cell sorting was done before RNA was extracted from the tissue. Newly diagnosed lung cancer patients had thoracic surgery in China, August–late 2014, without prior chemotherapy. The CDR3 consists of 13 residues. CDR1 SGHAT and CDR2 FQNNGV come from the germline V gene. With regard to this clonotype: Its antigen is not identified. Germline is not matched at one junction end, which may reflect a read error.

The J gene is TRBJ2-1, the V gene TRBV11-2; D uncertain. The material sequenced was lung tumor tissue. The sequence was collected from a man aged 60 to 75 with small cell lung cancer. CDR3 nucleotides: TGTGCCAGCAGCTTACAGTATATGATTGAGCGGTTCTTC. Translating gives CASSLQYMIERFF.